This T cell receptor beta chain is drawn from a study of cytomegalovirus exposure and HLA in healthy donors. About this clone itself: The antigen remains unidentified.

13 Jbeta primers and 60 Vbeta primers were used for the PCR. In the authors' methods: A later analysis counted 80 million or so unique TCR beta chains, some 12 million shared. Data came from immunoSEQ multiplex PCR; TCRdb stores just in-frame clones and leaves some out. V, J and clone size are those of that table, while D and trimming were read from the DNA. Seen here are 70,000 or so clones, 68% observed once, and the top ten hold approximately 10%. The germline V gene encodes CDR1 MNHEY and CDR2 SVGAGI. Trimming at V came to 6 bases and at J to 0 bases, leaving 8 bases not matched to a gene. The CDR3 is 15 amino acids. Findings and caveats of the study: The listing of roughly 160 TCR beta chains classed them as cytomegalovirus-associated.

What was sequenced was PBMCs. This chain uses TRBV6-5 with TRBJ2-7; 7 nucleotides agree with TRBD1. The TCR comes from a woman under 40 in good health and CMV-seronegative. In nucleotides, the CDR3 is TGTGCCAGCAGGCACCAGGGGGAATTCTCCTACGAGCAGTACTTC. The encoded protein is CASRHQGEFSYEQYF.